This T cell receptor (beta chain) was documented in a study of technical replicates of blood from four donors. The junction had 5 bases not matched to a gene; V was cut back by 5 bases and J by 4 bases. The CDR3 has 15 amino acids. Germline V gene data show CDR1 as MNHEY and CDR2 as SMNVEV (reference sequence). Produced via immunoSEQ multiplex PCR; TCRdb's table is partial and in-frame only. The top ten hold roughly 5% of the sample, which has around 67,000 clones, around 85% seen once. The sequenced material came from PBMCs. The source is a human donor in good health. Some clones in this sample may be carry-over from other donors' samples. The chain couples TRBV27 to TRBJ1-6, with TRBD1 matching over 7 bases. CDR3 loop: CASSLGTDYNSPLHF. As DNA, the CDR3 is TGTGCCAGCAGTCTGGGGACAGATTATAATTCACCCCTCCACTTT.